The 8 T cell receptor beta chains below come from one sample, sequenced in a study of technical replicates of blood from a few donors. TCRdb's copy holds only in-frame clones and misses some; the assay was immunoSEQ multiplex PCR. The sample shows approximately 93,000 clones, around 94% of them seen only once. Sequenced material: T cells isolated from PBMCs. The source is a human donor in good health.

The CDR3 region is CAISKRGGNTDTQYF. In DNA, the CDR3 is TGTGCCATCAGTAAGCGGGGGGGAAACACAGATACGCAGTATTTT. This chain uses TRBV10-3 with TRBJ2-3; 10 nucleotides agree with TRBD2. The ends lost 5 bases at V and 2 bases at J; junction bases unmatched: 4. Germline V CDR1 and CDR2: ENHRY, SYGVKD. The CDR3 is 15 amino acids.

The chain joins TRBV9 to TRBJ2-7; 9 positions agree with TRBD1. CDR1 and CDR2 from the germline V gene are SGDLS and YYNGEE. CDR3 length: 18 amino acids. V was clipped by 3 bases and J by 5 bases; unmatched bases: 18. The CDR3 nucleotides are TGTGCCAGCAGCGCGGCAATAGGCCATGACAGGGGGAGGAACGAGCAGTACTTC. Its protein is CASSAAIGHDRGRNEQYF.

The chain has TRBV2 and TRBJ1-6; 9 bases match TRBD1. The germline V gene has CDR1 SNHLY and CDR2 FYNNEI. V was pared by 7 bases and J by 7 bases, with 8 bases of the junction left unmatched. CDR3 size: 15 residues. CDR3 region: CASKEQGAQNSPLHF. The DNA of the CDR3 is TGTGCCAGCAAAGAACAGGGGGCACAAAATTCACCCCTCCACTTT. Together with reference TRBV2 and TRBJ1-6, the CDR3 gives the full variable domain: EPEVTQTPSHQVTQMGQEVILRCVPISNHLYFYWYRQILGQKVEFLVSFYNNEISEKSEIFDDQFSVERPDGSNFTLKIRSTKLEDSAMYFCASKEQGAQNSPLHFGNGTRLTVT.

The chain links TRBV13 to TRBJ2-2, with 8 bases aligning to TRBD2. Germline CDR1 is PRHDT and CDR2 is FYEKMQ (reference sequence). The CDR3 has 15 residues. Trimming at V came to 8 bases and at J to 1 base, leaving 6 bases not matched to a gene. This CDR3 reads CASRTSGRNTGELFF. Written as DNA, the CDR3 is TGTGCCAGCCGAACAAGCGGGAGGAACACCGGGGAGCTGTTTTTT.

The genes are TRBV5-6 and TRBJ1-1, with TRBD1 matching over 7 bases. J lost 1 base, V lost 5 bases, and 8 bases had no gene match. Per the germline V gene, CDR1 is SGHDT and CDR2 is YYEEEE. The CDR3 totals 15 residues. CDR3 nucleotide sequence: TGTGCCAGCAGTAGACAGGGTAAGTCGAACACTGAAGCTTTCTTT. Translation gives CASSRQGKSNTEAFF. The full variable domain, rest sourced from reference TRBV5-6 and TRBJ1-1, is DAGVTQSPTHLIKTRGQQVTLRCSPKSGHDTVSWYQQALGQGPQFIFQYYEEEERQRGNFPDRFSGHQFPNYSSELNVNALLLGDSALYLCASSRQGKSNTEAFFGQGTRLTVV.

This clone was detected a few times. V and J are TRBV10-3 and TRBJ1-1; maybe TRBD1 (5 bases). This CDR3 is built from 14 residues. The V end was cut by 10 bases, the J end by 4 bases, with 19 bases between. From germline, CDR1 is ENHRY and CDR2 SYGVKD. The CDR3 sequence is CATRGVVGGTEAFF. In nucleotides, the CDR3 is TGTGCCACCCGGGGGGTTGTGGGGGGCACTGAAGCTTTCTTT.

This sequence joins TRBV27 and TRBJ2-7; 12 bases fit TRBD2. V trimming: 5 bases; J trimming: 6 bases; junction bases outside the gene matches: 11. The V gene's germline CDR1 is MNHEY and CDR2 SMNVEV (reference sequence). CDR3 length equals 16 residues. In DNA form, the CDR3 reads TGTGCCAGCAGTCCACGACGACTAGCGGGGGTCGGCGAGCAGTACTTC. It codes for CASSPRRLAGVGEQYF.

This clone occurred once. CDR3 DNA: TGTGCCAGTCGCGGGGGGCTCGACGAGCAGTACTTC. This translates into CASRGGLDEQYF. The J gene is TRBJ2-7, the V gene TRBV7-9, with TRBD2 matching over 8 bases. The germline gives CDR1 SEHNR, CDR2 FQNEAQ (reference sequence). J was trimmed by 5 bases and V by 9 bases; bases with no gene match: 6. This CDR3 spans 12 amino acids.